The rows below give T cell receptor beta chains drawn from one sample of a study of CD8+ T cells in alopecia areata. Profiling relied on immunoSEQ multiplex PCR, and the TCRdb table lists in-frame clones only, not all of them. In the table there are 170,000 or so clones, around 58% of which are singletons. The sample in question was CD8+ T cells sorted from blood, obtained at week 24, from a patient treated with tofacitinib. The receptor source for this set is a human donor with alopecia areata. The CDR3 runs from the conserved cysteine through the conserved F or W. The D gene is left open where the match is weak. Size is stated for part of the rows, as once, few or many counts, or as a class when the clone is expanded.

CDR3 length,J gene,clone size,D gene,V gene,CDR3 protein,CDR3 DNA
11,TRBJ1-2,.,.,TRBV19,CASREGPGYTF,TGTGCCAGTCGGGAGGGTCCTGGCTACACCTTC
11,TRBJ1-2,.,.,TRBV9,CASRQQGGYTF,TGTGCCAGCAGACAACAGGGTGGCTACACCTTC
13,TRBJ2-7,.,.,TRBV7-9,CASSSVGAHEQYF,TGTGCCAGCAGCTCCGTGGGGGCGCACGAGCAGTACTTC
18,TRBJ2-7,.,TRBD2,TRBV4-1,CASSRGLAGGSHSYEQYF,TGCGCCAGCAGCCGAGGACTAGCGGGGGGCTCCCACTCCTACGAGCAGTACTTC
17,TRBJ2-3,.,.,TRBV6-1,CASSEIAGAPSTDTQYF,TGTGCCAGCAGTGAAATAGCAGGAGCCCCTAGCACAGATACGCAGTATTTT
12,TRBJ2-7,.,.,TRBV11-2,CASSATAYEQYF,TGTGCCAGCAGCGCTACAGCCTACGAGCAGTACTTC
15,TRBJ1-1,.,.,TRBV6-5,CATLQGSPMNTEAFF,TGTGCCACCCTACAGGGTTCCCCGATGAACACTGAAGCTTTCTTT
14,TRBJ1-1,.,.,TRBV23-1,CASSPREGGTEAFF,TGCGCCAGCAGTCCCAGGGAAGGGGGCACTGAAGCTTTCTTT
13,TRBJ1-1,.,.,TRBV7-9,CASSVTGQNEAFF,TGTGCCAGCTCTGTCACGGGGCAGAATGAAGCTTTCTTT
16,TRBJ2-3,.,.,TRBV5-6,CASSLVSGGSADTQYF,TGTGCCAGCAGCTTGGTCTCGGGCGGATCGGCAGATACGCAGTATTTT
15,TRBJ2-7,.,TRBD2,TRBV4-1,CASSQGRGVRYEQYF,TGCGCCAGCAGCCAAGGCCGGGGGGTGAGATACGAGCAGTACTTC
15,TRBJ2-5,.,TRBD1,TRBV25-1,CASSGQGARQETQYF,TGTGCCAGCAGTGGACAGGGGGCGAGGCAAGAGACCCAGTACTTC
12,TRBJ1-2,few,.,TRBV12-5,CASGRGLGGYTF,TGTGCTAGTGGTCGGGGGTTAGGTGGCTACACCTTC
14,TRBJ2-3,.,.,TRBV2,CARTEGMDTDTQYF,TGTGCCAGGACAGAAGGCATGGACACAGATACGCAGTATTTT
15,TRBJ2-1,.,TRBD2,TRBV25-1,CASSDRLAGVSEQFF,TGTGCCAGCAGTGATCGACTAGCGGGGGTCAGCGAGCAGTTCTTC
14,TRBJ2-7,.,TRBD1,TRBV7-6,CASSLGTGNYEQYF,TGTGCCAGCAGCTTGGGGACAGGGAACTACGAGCAGTACTTC
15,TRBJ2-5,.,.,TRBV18,CASSPLEGRQETQYF,TGTGCCAGCTCACCGCTGGAGGGCCGCCAAGAGACCCAGTACTTC